This TCR beta chain was profiled in a study of shared clonotypes between healthy human individuals. This CDR3 spans 14 amino acids. CDR1 is MNHEY and CDR2 is SMNVEV in the germline V gene (reference sequence). V was clipped by 3 bases and J by 1 base; unmatched bases: 1. Only in-frame clones appear in the TCRdb table, and some are missing; sequencing was by immunoSEQ multiplex PCR. Of approximately 740,000 clones detected, 85% to 95% appear once; the ten largest clones hold more than 20%. Naive CD8 cells lacked CD45RO, underwent positive selection for CCR7 and left out terminally differentiated effector memory CD45RA+ cells.

The receptor was derived from a man aged 25 to 40 in good health. Sample: naive CD8+ T cells sorted from blood. J is TRBJ1-1 and V is TRBV27; 8 bases line up with TRBD1. The DNA for the CDR3 is TGTGCCAGCAGTTTCCAGGGGGCGAACACTGAAGCTTTCTTT. Its translation is CASSFQGANTEAFF.